The source of this TCR beta chain is a study of T cell responses to AZD1222 COVID-19 vaccine. Second doses at about 4 or about 12 weeks were pooled. The protocol was immunoSEQ multiplex PCR, while the TCRdb copy is restricted to in-frame clones and leaves out a portion. The sample has fewer than 120,000 clones; roughly 90% are singletons. V shed 0 bases and J 3 bases; nucleotides not matched to a gene: 7. The germline V gene encodes CDR1 SGDLS and CDR2 YYNGEE. The CDR3 is made up of 17 amino acids. The receptor was isolated from an adult who received the AZD1222 COVID-19 vaccine. The rearrangement joins TRBV9 to TRBJ2-7, with TRBD2 matching 12 bases. This material consisted of peripheral blood, taken 28 days after the second AZD1222 dose. CDR3 sequence: CASSVGLAGVLGYEQYF. In DNA form, the CDR3 reads TGTGCCAGCAGCGTAGGACTAGCGGGAGTGTTAGGCTACGAGCAGTACTTC.